This TCR beta chain was recovered during a study of beta chain features in type 1 diabetes. In germline, CDR1 is SGHTA, CDR2 FQGNSA. The CDR3 loop spans 16 amino acids. Deletions cut 1 base from V and 2 bases from J, with 14 bases between. Study-wide findings and caveats: Insertion counts at VDJ junctions were lower in type 1 diabetes patients, who also showed more deletions there.

Sequenced material consisted of expressed TCRB transcripts (all of the isolated RNA was reverse transcribed). The read count averaged roughly 4 million across naive, central memory and regulatory T cell samples. Using immunoSEQ multiplex PCR, the repertoire was profiled, and TCRdb retains in-frame clones only, with some absent. Of a few hundred thousand clones in the sample, 27% were seen once. For this clone: Its target is not known.

The J gene is TRBJ1-1, the V gene TRBV7-2; no firm D call. Sequencing was carried out using central memory CD4+ T cells from blood. The TCR sequence derives from a man aged 30-40 years in good health. CDR3 sequence: CASSLGVGSANTEAFF. The CDR3 coding sequence is TGTGCCAGCAGCTTAGGCGTAGGGTCCGCAAACACTGAAGCTTTCTTT.